These 13 T cell receptor beta chains were sequenced from one sample in a study of a mutant IDH1 vaccine in newly diagnosed glioma. No antigens are known for them. The repertoire was sequenced with immunoSEQ multiplex PCR; TCRdb's copy has only in-frame clones and lacks some. The repertoire consists of approximately 35,000 clones, with around nine tenths occurring once and the leading ten covering less than 3%. Indicated time point: week 23, last vaccination. All doses held 300 ug of mutant IDH1 20-mer peptide, with topical imiquimod. Here the sequenced sample was PBMCs, taken from a glioma patient whose treatment included an IDH1 peptide vaccine. The receptors originated from a man aged 35 to 55 with glioma.

This clone is a singleton in its sample. The rearrangement uses TRBV2 and TRBJ1-3; 9 bases line up with TRBD1. The CDR3 has 14 residues. Germline CDR1 SNHLY, CDR2 FYNNEI. Trimming took 6 bases from V and 0 from J; bases not matched to a gene: 0. In DNA form, the CDR3 reads TGTGCCAGCAGGGACAGGGGCTCTGGAAACACCATATATTTT. It translates to CASRDRGSGNTIYF.

This clone has only one observation. The chain carries TRBV18 and TRBJ1-1, with D uncertain. Germline CDR1 reads KGHSH; CDR2 reads LQKENI. This CDR3 contains 12 residues. V was clipped by 4 bases and J by 5 bases, with 8 bases between them. DNA of the CDR3: TGTGCCAGCTCACTCCACGGAACTGAAGCTTTCTTT. This gives the protein CASSLHGTEAFF.

J is TRBJ1-1 and V is TRBV27, with D tentatively TRBD1 (6 bases). The CDR3 has 13 residues. Per the germline V gene, CDR1 is MNHEY and CDR2 is SMNVEV (reference sequence). Deletions cut 8 bases from V and 3 bases from J, with 13 bases between. The chain's CDR3 is CASWGRGHTEAFF. The CDR3 DNA reads TGTGCCAGCTGGGGGCGGGGCCACACTGAAGCTTTCTTT.

This clone was seen a single time. This rearrangement joins TRBV6-1 to TRBJ1-5; the D gene is possibly TRBD1 (5 bases). Per the germline V gene, CDR1 is MNHNS and CDR2 is SASEGT. CDR3 length: 16 amino acids. V was cut by 1 base and J by 2 bases, with 12 bases left in between. In DNA, the CDR3 is TGTGCCAGCAGTGAAGTCTGGGCGGGGGGCAATCAGCCCCAGCATTTT. Its protein is CASSEVWAGGNQPQHF.

The genes are TRBV5-6 and TRBJ1-4, with 9 bases lining up with TRBD1. V lost 0 bases and J lost 7; bases outside the gene matches: 4. This CDR3 comprises 15 residues. Germline assignment: CDR1 SGHDT and CDR2 YYEEEE. CDR3 sequence (DNA): TGTGCCAGCAGCTTGGCACAGGGGGCGTTTGAAAAACTGTTTTTT. It encodes CASSLAQGAFEKLFF.

The rearrangement uses TRBV28 and TRBJ1-2; TRBD1 is a possible D gene (5 bases). The CDR3 is 17 residues long. The V gene's germline CDR1 is MDHEN and CDR2 SYDVKM. Trimming took 3 bases from V and 2 from J, leaving 19 bases between them. CDR3: CASSFSLTAGQNYGYTF. As DNA, the CDR3 is TGTGCCAGCAGTTTCAGCCTGACAGCCGGCCAGAACTATGGCTACACCTTC.

The chain employs TRBV6-1 and TRBJ2-1; either TRBD1 or TRBD2 may supply D (5 bases each). Germline assignment: CDR1 MNHNS and CDR2 SASEGT. V lost 6 bases, J lost 2 bases, and 14 bases lay in between. This CDR3 is built from 15 residues. CDR3 bases: TGTGCCAGCAGGGGGCCGGGGTCCCCCTACAATGAGCAGTTCTTC. Encoded protein: CASRGPGSPYNEQFF.

The chain has TRBV20-1 and TRBJ2-3, with D hard to call. There are 11 residues in the CDR3. The V gene lost 4 bases and the J gene lost 7 bases, with 9 bases spanning the gap. Germline V gene data show CDR1 as DFQATT and CDR2 as SNEGSKA (reference sequence). CDR3 in amino acids: CSAKPRNTQYF. In DNA, the CDR3 is TGCAGTGCTAAACCAAGGAATACGCAGTATTTT.

This chain connects TRBV7-8 to TRBJ1-3, with D maybe TRBD1 (5 bases). Germline-derived CDR1 and CDR2 are SGHVS and FQNEAQ. The V gene lost 1 base and the J gene lost 0 bases, with 7 bases spanning the gap. There are 15 residues in the CDR3. CDR3 nucleotide sequence: TGTGCCAGCAGCTTAGGACAGAACTCTGGAAACACCATATATTTT. Protein product: CASSLGQNSGNTIYF.

This clone was detected only a few times. The rearrangement uses TRBV14 and TRBJ1-5; D is uncertain. The CDR3 runs to 13 residues. Germline V gene data show CDR1 as SGHDN and CDR2 as FVKESK. V lost 4 bases to trimming and J lost 3 bases, with 7 bases between them. CDR3 sequence: CASSPGSNQPQHF. CDR3 in DNA: TGTGCCAGCAGCCCCGGCTCCAATCAGCCCCAGCATTTT.

The chain combines TRBV11-1 with TRBJ2-1; TRBD2 agrees at 8 bases. CDR1 and CDR2 from the germline V gene are SGHAT and FQDESV (reference sequence). V lost 5 bases, J lost 4 bases, and 7 bases stayed unmatched. The length of the CDR3 is 15 residues. CDR3: CASSRTSTQYNEQFF. The CDR3 DNA follows: TGTGCCAGCAGCCGGACTAGCACCCAGTACAATGAGCAGTTCTTC.

The gene calls are TRBV10-1 and TRBJ1-6; D unresolved. Between the trimmed V and J ends, which lost 0 bases and 10 bases, there was a span of 10 bases. From germline, CDR1 is WNHNN and CDR2 SYGVQD (reference sequence). This CDR3 has 14 amino acids. CDR3 residues: CASSESQWESPLHF. CDR3 in DNA: TGCGCCAGCAGTGAGTCTCAGTGGGAATCACCCCTCCACTTT.

The V call is TRBV4-1, the J call TRBJ2-3; D call uncertain. Trimming cost V 1 base and J 0 bases, with 5 bases left between them. CDR3 length: 14 residues. CDR1 MGHRA and CDR2 YSYEKL come from the germline V gene. The CDR3 region is CASSQVTSTDTQYF. CDR3 nucleotides: TGCGCCAGCAGCCAAGTTACTAGCACAGATACGCAGTATTTT.